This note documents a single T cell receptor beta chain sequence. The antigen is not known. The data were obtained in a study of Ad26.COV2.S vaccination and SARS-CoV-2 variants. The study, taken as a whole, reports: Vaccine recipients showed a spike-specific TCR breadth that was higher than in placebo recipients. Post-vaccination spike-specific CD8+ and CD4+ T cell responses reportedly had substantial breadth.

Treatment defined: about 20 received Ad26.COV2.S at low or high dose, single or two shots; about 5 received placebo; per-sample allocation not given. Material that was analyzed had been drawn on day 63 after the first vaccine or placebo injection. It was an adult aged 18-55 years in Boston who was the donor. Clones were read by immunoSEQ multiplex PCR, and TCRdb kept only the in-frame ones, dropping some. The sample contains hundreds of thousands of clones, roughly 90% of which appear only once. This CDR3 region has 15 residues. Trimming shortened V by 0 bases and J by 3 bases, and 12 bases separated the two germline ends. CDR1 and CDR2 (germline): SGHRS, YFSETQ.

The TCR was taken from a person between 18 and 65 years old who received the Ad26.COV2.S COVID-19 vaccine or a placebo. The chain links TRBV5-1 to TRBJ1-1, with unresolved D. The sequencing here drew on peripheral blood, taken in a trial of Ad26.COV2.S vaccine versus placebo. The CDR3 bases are TGCGCCAGCAGCTTGGGCATGGCTGAGGACACTGAAGCTTTCTTT. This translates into CASSLGMAEDTEAFF. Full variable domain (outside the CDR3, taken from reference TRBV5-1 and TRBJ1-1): KAGVTQTPRYLIKTRGQQVTLSCSPISGHRSVSWYQQTPGQGLQFLFEYFSETQRNKGNFPGRFSGRQFSNSRSEMNVSTLELGDSALYLCASSLGMAEDTEAFFGQGTRLTVV.